Shown below are 17 T cell receptor beta chains from a single sample sequenced in a study of kidney transplant recipient with SARS-CoV-2 infection. TCRdb re-called the reads with MiXCR, one entry per CDR3 protein. This sample carries fewer than 250,000 distinct CDR3 sequences, about 30% of them seen once, and the ten largest clones take less than 8.5%. The specimen was a blood sample, collected at baseline and between days 110 and 120 from a kidney transplant recipient. The receptor set was obtained from a male patient aged 25 to 39 who had COVID-19 and was a kidney transplant recipient. Some T cells may be graft donor cells.

For this clonotype: Relative to the germline gene, one junction end is altered; a read error may explain this. V is TRBV2 and J is TRBJ2-1; the match to TRBD2 covers 16 bases. The CDR3 totals 15 residues. The germline V gene has CDR1 SNHLY and CDR2 FYNNEI. The CDR3 loop reads CACRGLAGGSHEQFF. The DNA for the CDR3 is TGTGCCTGCAGGGGACTAGCGGGAGGGAGTCATGAGCAGTTCTTC.

Of note for this clonotype: A much larger clone lies one base from this, so it may be a read error. The chain links TRBV11-2 to TRBJ1-6; D remains ambiguous. Germline V gene lookup returns CDR1 SGHAT and CDR2 FQNNGV. The CDR3 runs to 18 residues. Trimming took 5 bases from V and 7 from J, leaving 24 bases between them. The CDR3 DNA reads TGTGCCAGCAGCCTCAGTAAGGACCGCAAGAGGGCGAATTCACCCCTCCACTTT. Translated: CASSLSKDRKRANSPLHF.

This clonotype occurred many times. The gene calls are TRBV19 and TRBJ1-2; D remains unclear. The CDR3 runs 17 residues. Germline assignment: CDR1 LNHDA and CDR2 SQIVND (reference sequence). V was cut by 5 bases and J by 4 bases, with 23 bases left in between. The DNA for the CDR3 is TGTGCCAGTAGTGGAGGGCTGACAAATCGAAAGACCTATGGCTACACCTTC. Amino acids: CASSGGLTNRKTYGYTF.

As regards this clonotype: Since no conserved phenylalanine or tryptophan closes the CDR3, a read error is the likely cause. The CDR3 DNA reads TGTGCCAGCAGTTTAGGGGACCCAGCTAACTATGGCTACACCCTC. It codes for CASSLGDPANYGYTL. The chain joins TRBV6-2 or TRBV6-3 to TRBJ1-2; possible D gene TRBD1, 5 bases. Trimming took off 4 bases at V and 0 bases at J, with 12 bases between the two ends. Germline V gene sequence: CDR1 MNHEY, CDR2 SVGEGT. There are 15 residues in the CDR3.

Details on this clonotype: This sequence may be a read error, since a much larger clone differs from it by one base. The CDR3 protein is CASRGQRNSYEQNF. In DNA, the CDR3 is TGTGCCAGCAGGGGTCAGCGGAACAGCTACGAGCAGAACTTC. The chain employs TRBV2 and TRBJ2-7, with TRBD2 as a possible D gene (5 bases). Per the germline V gene, CDR1 is SNHLY and CDR2 is FYNNEI. The CDR3 is 14 amino acids. Looking up the rest from reference TRBV2 and TRBJ2-7 gives the full variable domain: EPEVTQTPSHQVTQMGQEVILRCVPISNHLYFYWYRQILGQKVEFLVSFYNNEISEKSEIFDDQFSVERPDGSNFTLKIRSTKLEDSAMYFCASRGQRNSYEQNFGPGTRLTVT.

The table lists this clonotype with many counts. The chain carries TRBV23-1 and TRBJ1-2, with D unresolved. TRBV23-1 counts as an open reading frame of uncertain function. V was trimmed by 5 bases and J by 4 bases, leaving 23 bases between them. CDR3 size: 17 residues. Here the CDR3 reads CASSWEPLRRKTYGYTF. DNA for the CDR3: TGCGCCAGCAGTTGGGAACCGCTACGCAGAAAGACCTATGGCTACACCTTC.

This clonotype was detected ten times or more. CDR3 DNA: TGTGCCAGCAGTCGTTGGAGCAGCTTCCGAAAGACCTATGGCTACACCTTC. This translates into CASSRWSSFRKTYGYTF. V gene TRBV12-3 or TRBV12-4 combines with J gene TRBJ1-2, with no clear D. V lost 5 bases, J lost 4 bases, and 23 bases lay in between. This CDR3 comprises 17 residues.

This clonotype was found many times. The chain couples TRBV3-1 to TRBJ1-5; D unresolved. Deletions cut 1 base from V and 2 bases from J, with 15 bases between. The CDR3 totals 17 residues. Germline assignment: CDR1 LGHDT and CDR2 YNNKEL (reference sequence). The CDR3 bases are TGTGCCAGCAGCCAAGGTGGAGGGTCCCTCGGCAATCAGCCCCAGCATTTT. This gives the protein CASSQGGGSLGNQPQHF.

This clonotype was counted once. A much bigger clone sits one base away, suggesting this may be a read error. The chain is built from TRBV20-1 and TRBJ2-7; 8 bases match TRBD2. The germline gives CDR1 DFQATT, CDR2 SNEGSKA (reference sequence). Losses at the gene ends were 5 bases for V and 5 bases for J; bases not matched to a gene: 8. CDR3 length equals 13 residues. The CDR3 reads CSAPAAGGHEQYF. CDR3 DNA: TGCAGTGCTCCGGCGGCGGGAGGACACGAGCAGTACTTC.

Comment on this clonotype: The junction departs from the called germline gene at one end, perhaps through a read error. The chain joins TRBV7-2 to TRBJ1-1, with TRBD1 matching over 7 bases. The CDR3 runs 13 residues. Germline assignment: CDR1 SGHTA and CDR2 FQGNSA. This CDR3 is CASRRDRETEALF. The CDR3 DNA is TGTGCCAGCAGACGTGACAGGGAGACTGAAGCTCTCTTT. Looking up the rest from reference TRBV7-2 and TRBJ1-1 gives the full variable domain: GAGVSQSPSNKVTEKGKDVELRCDPISGHTALYWYRQSLGQGLEFLIYFQGNSAPDKSGLPSDRFSAERTGGSVSTLTIQRTQQEDSAVYLCASRRDRETEALFGQGTRLTVV.

This clonotype appeared many times. The rearrangement links TRBV6-2 or TRBV6-3 to TRBJ2-7; no reliable D call. V gave up 0 bases and J gave up 1 base, with 4 bases separating them. Germline V gene lookup returns CDR1 MNHEY and CDR2 SVGEGT. The CDR3 is made up of 13 amino acids. The CDR3 region is CASSYSSSYEQYF. CDR3 nucleotides: TGTGCCAGCAGTTACTCGTCGTCCTACGAGCAGTACTTC.

With regard to this clonotype: With a much larger clone just one base away, this may be a read error. The rearrangement joins TRBV6-6 to TRBJ1-4; 9 bases line up with TRBD1. This CDR3 comprises 14 residues. Germline CDR1 MNHNY, CDR2 SVGAGI (reference sequence). V lost 8 bases to trimming and J lost 8 bases; unmatched junction nucleotides: 9. CDR3: CASGPGTGREKLFF. The CDR3, as DNA: TGTGCCAGCGGACCCGGGACAGGGAGGGAAAAACTGTTTTTT.

A word on this clonotype: This sequence may be a read error, since a much larger clone differs from it by one base. The chain employs TRBV5-1 and TRBJ1-2, with TRBD1 as a possible D gene (6 bases). This CDR3 spans 14 amino acids. Germline loops: CDR1 SGHRS, CDR2 YFSETQ. CDR3 nucleotide sequence: TGCGCCAACAGCTTGACAGGACGCGACTATGGCTACACCTTC. Translated: CANSLTGRDYGYTF.

Only a few counts were recorded for this clonotype. The chain has TRBV19 and TRBJ2-1, with 15 bases aligning to TRBD2. Germline lookup yields CDR1 LNHDA and CDR2 SQIVND (reference sequence). J gave up 6 bases and V 1 base, and 4 bases lay outside the gene matches. This CDR3 region has 17 residues. The CDR3 loop reads CASSIVEGLAGGNEQFF. The CDR3 DNA reads as TGTGCCAGTAGTATAGTGGAGGGACTAGCGGGAGGCAATGAGCAGTTCTTC.

This clonotype was counted ten times or more. This chain connects TRBV6-2 or TRBV6-3 to TRBJ1-5; a weak D match, TRBD1 (5 bases). Germline V lookup: CDR1 MNHEY, CDR2 SVGEGT. Trimming left V 6 bases short and J 2 bases short, with 14 bases between. The CDR3 is 15 amino acids. CDR3 nucleotides: TGTGCCAGCAGCACGTTGGGGGGGGGCAATCAGCCCCAGCATTTT. Amino acid sequence: CASSTLGGGNQPQHF.

This clonotype was detected ten times or more. The rearrangement joins TRBV3-1 to TRBJ2-2, with D tentatively TRBD2 (5 bases). CDR3 length equals 14 residues. Looked up from germline, CDR1 is LGHDT and CDR2 is YNNKEL (reference sequence). V was trimmed by 4 bases and J by 7 bases, leaving 13 bases between them. The CDR3 nucleotides read TGTGCCAGCAGCCGAGGGAGTTCTAGCGGGGAGCTGTTTTTT. Protein sequence: CASSRGSSSGELFF. The variable domain in full, completed from reference TRBV3-1 and TRBJ2-2, reads DTAVSQTPKYLVTQMGNDKSIKCEQNLGHDTMYWYKQDSKKFLKIMFSYNNKELIINETVPNRFSPKSPDKAHLNLHINSLELGDSAVYFCASSRGSSSGELFFGEGSRLTVL.

This clonotype occurred many times. V is TRBV5-1 and J is TRBJ2-5; tentatively, D is TRBD1 (5 bases). Germline V gene data show CDR1 as SGHRS and CDR2 as YFSETQ. The CDR3 contains 15 residues. Between the trimmed V and J ends, which lost 3 bases and 1 base, there was a span of 13 bases. The CDR3 sequence is CASSWAGHIQETQYF. The CDR3 DNA is TGCGCCAGCAGCTGGGCAGGACATATCCAAGAGACCCAGTACTTC. The full variable domain, rest sourced from reference TRBV5-1 and TRBJ2-5, is KAGVTQTPRYLIKTRGQQVTLSCSPISGHRSVSWYQQTPGQGLQFLFEYFSETQRNKGNFPGRFSGRQFSNSRSEMNVSTLELGDSALYLCASSWAGHIQETQYFGPGTRLLVL.